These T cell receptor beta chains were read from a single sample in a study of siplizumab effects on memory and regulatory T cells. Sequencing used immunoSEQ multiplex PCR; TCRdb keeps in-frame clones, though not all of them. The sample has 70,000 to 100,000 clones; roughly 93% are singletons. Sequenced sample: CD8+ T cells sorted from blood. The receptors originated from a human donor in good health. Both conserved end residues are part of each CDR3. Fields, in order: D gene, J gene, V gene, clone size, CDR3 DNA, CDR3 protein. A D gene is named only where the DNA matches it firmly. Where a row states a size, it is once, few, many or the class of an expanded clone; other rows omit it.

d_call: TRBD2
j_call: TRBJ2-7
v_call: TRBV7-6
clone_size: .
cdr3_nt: TGTGCCAGCAGCTTAGGTACTAGCGGGATTCTGAGCTACGAGCAGTACTTC
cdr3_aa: CASSLGTSGILSYEQYF

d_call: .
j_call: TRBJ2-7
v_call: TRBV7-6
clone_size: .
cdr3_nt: TGTGCCAGCAGCTCTCACAACGAGCAGTACTTC
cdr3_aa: CASSSHNEQYF

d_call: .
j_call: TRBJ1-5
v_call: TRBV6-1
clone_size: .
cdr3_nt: TGTGCCACCCTAGGCAGGGTTGGAAATCAGCCCCAGCATTTT
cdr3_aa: CATLGRVGNQPQHF

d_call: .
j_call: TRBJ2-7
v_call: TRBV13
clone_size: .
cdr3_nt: TGTGCCAGCAGCTTACGATACGAGCAGTACTTC
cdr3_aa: CASSLRYEQYF

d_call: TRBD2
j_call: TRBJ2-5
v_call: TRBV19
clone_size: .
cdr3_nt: TGTGCCAGTAGTATCGCGGGAGGGCCTGAGCAGTACTTC
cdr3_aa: CASSIAGGPEQYF

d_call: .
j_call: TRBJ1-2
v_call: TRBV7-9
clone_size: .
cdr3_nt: TGTGCCAGCAGTTACGTTACAGGGATCTATGGCTACACCTTC
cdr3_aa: CASSYVTGIYGYTF

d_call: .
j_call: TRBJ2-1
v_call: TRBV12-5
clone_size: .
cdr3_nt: TGTGCTAGTGGCCAGAGCTCCTACAATGAGCAGTTCTTC
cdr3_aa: CASGQSSYNEQFF

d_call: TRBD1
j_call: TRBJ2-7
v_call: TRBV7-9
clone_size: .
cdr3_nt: TGTGCCAGCAGCTTCGAGACAGGGGTAGTCTACGAGCAGTACTTC
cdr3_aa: CASSFETGVVYEQYF

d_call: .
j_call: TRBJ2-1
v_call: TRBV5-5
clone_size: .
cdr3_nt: TGTGCCAGCAGCTCTTCAGGGGCAGAGCAGTTCTTC
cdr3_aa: CASSSSGAEQFF

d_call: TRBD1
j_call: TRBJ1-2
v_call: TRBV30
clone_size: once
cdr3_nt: TGTGCCATTTCTTATCCACACCGGACAGGGAGGGACTATGGCTACACCTTC
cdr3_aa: CAISYPHRTGRDYGYTF

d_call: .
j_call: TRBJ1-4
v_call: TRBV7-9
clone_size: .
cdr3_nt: TGTGCCAGCAGCCCCCCCCAGAATGAAAAACTGTTTTTT
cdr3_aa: CASSPPQNEKLFF

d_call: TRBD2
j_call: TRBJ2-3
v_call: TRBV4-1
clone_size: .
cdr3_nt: TGCGCCAGCAGCAGACTAGCGGGAAGCACAGATACGCAGTATTTT
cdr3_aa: CASSRLAGSTDTQYF

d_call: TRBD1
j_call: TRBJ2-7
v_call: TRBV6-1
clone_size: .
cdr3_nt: TGTGCCAGCAGTACCGACAGGGTACCGTACTTC
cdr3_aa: CASSTDRVPYF

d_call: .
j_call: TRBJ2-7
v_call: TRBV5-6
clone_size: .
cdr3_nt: TGTGCCAGCAGCTTGTTGACCCCCTACGAGCAGTACTTC
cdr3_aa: CASSLLTPYEQYF

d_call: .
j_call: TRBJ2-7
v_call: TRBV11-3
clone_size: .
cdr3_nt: TGTGCCAGCAGCTTCACAGCGTACGAGCAGTACTTC
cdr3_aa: CASSFTAYEQYF

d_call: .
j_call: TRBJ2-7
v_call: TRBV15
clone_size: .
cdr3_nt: TGTGCCACCAGCAGCGGGACTTTGCAGTACTTC
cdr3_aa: CATSSGTLQYF

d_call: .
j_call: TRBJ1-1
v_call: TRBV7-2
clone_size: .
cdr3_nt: TGTGCCAGCAGCTTAGGGGAGACTGAAGCTTTCTTT
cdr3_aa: CASSLGETEAFF

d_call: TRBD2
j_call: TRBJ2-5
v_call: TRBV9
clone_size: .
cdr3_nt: TGTGCCAGCAGCGTAGCTGGGGGGGATGAGACCCAGTACTTC
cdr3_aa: CASSVAGGDETQYF

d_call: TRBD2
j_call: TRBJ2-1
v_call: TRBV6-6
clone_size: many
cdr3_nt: TGTGCCAGCAGGGGACTAGCGTTCGATGAGCAGTTCTTC
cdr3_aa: CASRGLAFDEQFF

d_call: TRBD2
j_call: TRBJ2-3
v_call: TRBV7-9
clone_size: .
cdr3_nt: TGTGCCAGCAGCACCGGTTGGGGACTAGCCTCAGATACGCAGTATTTT
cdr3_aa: CASSTGWGLASDTQYF

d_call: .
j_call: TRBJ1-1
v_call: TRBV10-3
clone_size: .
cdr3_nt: TGTGCCATCAGTGAGTCCGGGGAAAACACTGAAGCTTTCTTT
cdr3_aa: CAISESGENTEAFF

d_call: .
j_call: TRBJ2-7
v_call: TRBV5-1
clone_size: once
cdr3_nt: TGCGCCAGCAGCAGCTCAACCCCCAGGGAGCAGTACTTC
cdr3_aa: CASSSSTPREQYF

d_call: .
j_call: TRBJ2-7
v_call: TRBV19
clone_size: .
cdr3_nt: TGTGCCAGTAGATCAACCAGGGGTCCCGAGCAGTACTTC
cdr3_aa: CASRSTRGPEQYF

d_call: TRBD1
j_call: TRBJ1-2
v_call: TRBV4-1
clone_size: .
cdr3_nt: TGCGCCAGCAGCCAGCCCCAGGGGGTCGGTTATGGCTACACCTTC
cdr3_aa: CASSQPQGVGYGYTF